This record concerns one TCR beta chain sequence. Ten or more counts support this clonotype. Its antigen remains undetermined. Base qualities were left out, and no much larger clone turns up one base away. This sample is part of a study of identical twins (dated by TCRdb to 2015 to 2016). Background on the whole study: The study deep-sequenced TCR alpha and beta repertoires from monozygotic twins, unrelated adults of various ages and cord blood to test whether fetal clonotypes persist. To rule out contamination, replicate twin experiments were performed at different times with different library preparation protocols.

Libraries were built with 5' RACE. Instrument used: Illumina HiSeq 2000. Template switching introduced a universal primer binding site; the final cDNA contained a unique molecular identifier, enabling accurate counting of TCR cDNA molecules. Specific primers in the conserved constant-segment region were used to synthesize first-strand cDNA for TCR alpha and beta chains. To control for contamination, every cDNA library was double barcoded, receiving both a SMART-Mk sample barcode and Illumina barcodes. TruSeq adapter sequences along with Illumina sample barcodes were introduced in two successive PCR steps. The TCR alpha and beta cDNA libraries were sequenced on the Illumina HiSeq platform using custom primers. The source study handled its data this way. MiGEC was used to process raw reads and extract unique molecular identifiers, and MiXCR was used to find CDR3 positions. Recombination models were inferred per individual with the repgenHMM and IGoR tools using an EM algorithm. Shared clonotype analysis was performed with the tcR package in R, normalizing sharing by the product of cloneset sizes. Out-of-frame nonproductive sequences were analyzed to study raw recombination free of thymic and clonal selection effects. TCRdb redid the processing of the public reads, applying fastp at Q25 and MiXCR, and retained in-frame beta chains. Entries that share a CDR3 protein sequence are merged under the most common genes and DNA. Here the V and J calls rest on TCRdb's processing, not on the authors' analysis. This sample is represented by some 250,000 distinct CDR3 sequences; approximately 11% of them were singletons. The top ten hold 3.5% to 5% of the sample.

Every donor was a healthy Caucasian. Three pairs of female monozygotic twins, all aged roughly 18 to 29 years, were included in the twin cohort. Miltenyi CD45RO+ enrichment and human naive T-cell isolation kits were used to isolate memory (CD45RO+) and naive T cells from PBMC. Points the paper makes about the study in general: Zero-insertion analyses could be partly confounded by invariant T cells such as MAIT and iNKT, though diverse VJ usage argued against such confounding for most clonotypes. Recombination models systematically underestimated out-of-frame TCR alpha sharing in monozygotic twins but agreed with sharing between unrelated individuals. Out-of-frame TCR alpha sequences shared between twins showed an excess of low generation-probability sequences compared with coincidental sharing between unrelated individuals. Because the same donors could not be followed over many years, the conclusions depended on cross-sectional statistical analysis. Fewer insertions were carried by abundant cord blood beta clonotypes, a similar but weaker trend appeared in young adult naive repertoires, and no such trend appeared in memory repertoires. In beta out-of-frame sequences, excess twin sharing was weaker, because having fewer shared sequences lowered the signal-to-noise ratio.

CDR1 and CDR2, looked up from the germline V gene, are MNHEY and SVGEGT. From cysteine to phenylalanine, the CDR3 is 16 amino acids long. Only the CDR3 portion is preserved as DNA: 48 bases, with reading frame beginning at the first base. The V end gives up 8 bases and the J end 6 bases, leaving 13 bases in the junction not matched to a gene. These data were also filed under a second study, of yellow fever vaccine responses in identical twins. Looking at the second paper: According to the authors, the vaccine-induced T cell response in identical twins seemed to be partly convergent and partly specific to each individual. In identical twins, the study followed T cell clones that responded to the vaccine with precision.

The chain is encoded by TRBV6-2 or TRBV6-3 joined to TRBJ2-3; 11 middle bases align to TRBD2. This TCR came from a woman between 18 and 29 years old in good health. The specimen was memory (CD45RO+) T cells sorted from blood. Explained via the paper, the cell subset or site label denotes: CD45RO+ enriched T cells. This receptor has the CDR3 CASGDSSGRLKDTQYF. The DNA sequence is TGTGCCAGCGGGGACTCTAGCGGGAGGCTTAAGGATACGCAGTATTTT.